This entry features one T cell receptor beta chain sequence. The source of the sample is a study of tumour-infiltrating T cells in Burkitt lymphoma. Study context: Survival, overall and progression-free, tracked with productive clonality.

CDR1 is MNHEY, CDR2 SMNVEV, per germline (reference sequence). V shed 6 bases and J shed 2 bases, with 14 bases lying between them. The CDR3 is made up of 14 amino acids. Produced via immunoSEQ multiplex PCR; TCRdb's table is partial and in-frame only. The table shows some 17,000 clones, with roughly 80% occurring only once. This clonotype originated in a human donor with diffuse large B-cell lymphoma. The sample comprised tumor tissue. The J gene is TRBJ2-7, the V gene TRBV27; the D is unclear. In DNA, the CDR3 is TGTGCCAGCAGACCTGGCAGAAATGCCTACGAGCAGTACTTC. Amino acids: CASRPGRNAYEQYF.